Listed here is a single T cell receptor beta chain. Its antigen has not been determined. The sample holds no much larger clone one base away, and base qualities are not on file. Preparation of the library involved PCR. These reads were obtained on a NextSeq 500. Preparation of bulk TCR libraries followed a previously described approach, with the TCR primers listed in Table S5. Total RNA was purified with the Qiagen AllPrep DNA/RNA kit. Reads from multiple sequencing runs of the same library were pooled before analysis. The authors processed their data as follows. Only reads with exact TCR constant sequence were kept, trimmed to 150 nt, and grouped by their 12-nt molecular barcodes. Reads within each barcode group were sub-clustered using a 15% Levenshtein threshold, and quality-weighted consensus sequences were constructed for each RNA molecule. Non-functional sequences were excluded, and lower-count sequences lying one edit away from another sequence were also excluded. On the basis of fitting two negative binomial distributions, barcode sub-clusters with fewer than 20% of the maximum read count were discarded. TCRdb reworked the public reads: Q25 trimming with fastp, MiXCR clone assembly, productive beta chains retained. Rows merge per CDR3 protein into single entries with the most common DNA and genes. Here the V and J calls rest on TCRdb's processing, not on the authors' analysis. The table for this sample lists approximately 100,000 distinct CDR3 sequences; 36% of them were counted only once. The ten top clones hold roughly 4.2% of the sample.

The data are from a study of molecular identifiers for immune sequencing clone quantification (dated by TCRdb to 2016 to 2019). Context from the whole study: For a replicate experiment, RNA from around 20,000 or 100,000 naive CD8 T cells was divided into five aliquots, of which four were sequenced. This methods study used CD8 T cells to benchmark TCR RNA copy counting and molecular-identifier clustering-based TCR repertoire sequencing (MIDCIRS).

Libraries of naive CD8 T cells were generated from about 21,000 to 970,000 sorted cells, with 10%, 30% or 50% of the purified RNA used. Naive CD8 T cells were FACS-sorted as CD8+CD4-CCR7+CD45RA+ on a BD FACSAria II into RLT Plus buffer. To test detection sensitivity, Jurkat RNA equal to ten TCR copies was added to samples of roughly 18,000-1,100,000 naive CD8 T cells. CD8 T cells were enriched with RosetteSep CD8+ T Cell Enrichment Cocktail and Ficoll-Paque, followed by ACK red cell lysis. Points the paper makes about the study in general: The sizes of highly expanded clones could end up underestimated when identical TCR molecules share a barcode. Modeling gave about 3 recovered TCR RNA copies per cell versus around 9.9 by digital PCR, implying approximately 30% capture efficiency. Naive libraries contained spiked-in Jurkat TCR RNA (approximately 10 copies' worth), which is not part of the donor repertoire. Spiked-in Jurkat TCR RNA equivalent to a single cell was reported to be detectable even among fewer than 1.2 million naive CD8 T cells. When barcode sub-clustering was not used, chimeric consensus sequences inflated TCR diversity, with chimeras reaching as high as 47%. In CMV-specific effector cells, clones with more than 20 RNA copies contained over 99% of molecules, whereas in naive cells such clones contained under 1% of molecules.

Sequences LNHDA (CDR1) and SQIVND (CDR2) are obtained from the germline V gene (reference sequence). V is clipped by 5 bases and J by 7 bases, and the sequence between their germline boundaries is 8 bases long. From its cysteine to its phenylalanine, the CDR3 spans 12 amino acids. This entry keeps only the CDR3 DNA: 36 bases, framed from base 1. The clonotype originates from a human donor in good health. Some libraries in this study had Jurkat cell RNA spiked in. The rearrangement joined TRBV19 to TRBJ2-2, with the D gene call left open. Sequencing was done on a sample of naive CD8+ T cells from blood, with Jurkat cell RNA spiked in. Reading the label with the study, this specimen's cell subset or site is: FACS-sorted CD8+CD4-CCR7+CD45RA+ naive T cells. Read as DNA, the sequence is TGTGCCAGTAGTCCTCGTCTCGGGGAGCTGTTTTTT. It codes for CASSPRLGELFF.